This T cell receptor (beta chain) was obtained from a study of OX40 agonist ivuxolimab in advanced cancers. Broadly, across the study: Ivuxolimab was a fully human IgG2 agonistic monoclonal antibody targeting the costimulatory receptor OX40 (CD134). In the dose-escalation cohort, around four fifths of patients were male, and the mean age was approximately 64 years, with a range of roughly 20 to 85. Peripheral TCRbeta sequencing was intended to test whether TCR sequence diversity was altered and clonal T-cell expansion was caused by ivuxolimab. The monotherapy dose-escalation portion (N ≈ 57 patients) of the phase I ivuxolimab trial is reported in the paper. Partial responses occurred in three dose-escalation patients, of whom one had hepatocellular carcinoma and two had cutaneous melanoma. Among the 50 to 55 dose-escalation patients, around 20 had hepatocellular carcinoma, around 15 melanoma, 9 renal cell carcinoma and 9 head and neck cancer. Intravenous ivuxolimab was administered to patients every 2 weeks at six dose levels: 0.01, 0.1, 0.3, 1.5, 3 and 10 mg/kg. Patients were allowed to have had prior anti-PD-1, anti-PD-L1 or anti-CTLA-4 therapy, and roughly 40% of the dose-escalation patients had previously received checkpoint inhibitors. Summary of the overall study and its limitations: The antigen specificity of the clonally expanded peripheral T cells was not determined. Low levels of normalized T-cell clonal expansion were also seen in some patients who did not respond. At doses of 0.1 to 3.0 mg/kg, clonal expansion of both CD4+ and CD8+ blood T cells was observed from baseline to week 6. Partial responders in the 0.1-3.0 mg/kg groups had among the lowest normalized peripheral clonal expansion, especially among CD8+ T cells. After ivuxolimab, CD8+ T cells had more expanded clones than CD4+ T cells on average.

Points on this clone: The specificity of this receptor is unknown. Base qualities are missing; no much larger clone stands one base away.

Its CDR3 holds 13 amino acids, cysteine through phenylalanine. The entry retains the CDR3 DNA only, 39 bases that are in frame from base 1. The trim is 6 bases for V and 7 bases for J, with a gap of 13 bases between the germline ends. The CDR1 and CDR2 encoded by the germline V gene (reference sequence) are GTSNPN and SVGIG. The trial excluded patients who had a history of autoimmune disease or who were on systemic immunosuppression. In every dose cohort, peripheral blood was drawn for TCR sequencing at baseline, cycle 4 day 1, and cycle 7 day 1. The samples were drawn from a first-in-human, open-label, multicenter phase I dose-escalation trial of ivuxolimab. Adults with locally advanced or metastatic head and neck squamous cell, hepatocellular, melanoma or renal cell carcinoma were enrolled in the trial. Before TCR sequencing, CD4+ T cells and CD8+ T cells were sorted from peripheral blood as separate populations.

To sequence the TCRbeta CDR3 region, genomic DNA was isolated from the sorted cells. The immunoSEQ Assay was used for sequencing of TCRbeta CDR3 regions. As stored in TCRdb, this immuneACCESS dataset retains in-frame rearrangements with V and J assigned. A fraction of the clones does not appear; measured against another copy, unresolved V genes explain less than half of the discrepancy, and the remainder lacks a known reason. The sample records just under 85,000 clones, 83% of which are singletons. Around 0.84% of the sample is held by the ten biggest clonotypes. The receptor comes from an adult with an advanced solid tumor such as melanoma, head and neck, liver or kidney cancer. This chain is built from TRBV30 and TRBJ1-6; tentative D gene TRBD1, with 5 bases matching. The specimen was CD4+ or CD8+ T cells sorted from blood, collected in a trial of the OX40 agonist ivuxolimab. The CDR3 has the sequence CACAREGNSPLHF. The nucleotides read TGTGCCTGCGCCAGGGAGGGAAATTCACCCCTCCACTTT.